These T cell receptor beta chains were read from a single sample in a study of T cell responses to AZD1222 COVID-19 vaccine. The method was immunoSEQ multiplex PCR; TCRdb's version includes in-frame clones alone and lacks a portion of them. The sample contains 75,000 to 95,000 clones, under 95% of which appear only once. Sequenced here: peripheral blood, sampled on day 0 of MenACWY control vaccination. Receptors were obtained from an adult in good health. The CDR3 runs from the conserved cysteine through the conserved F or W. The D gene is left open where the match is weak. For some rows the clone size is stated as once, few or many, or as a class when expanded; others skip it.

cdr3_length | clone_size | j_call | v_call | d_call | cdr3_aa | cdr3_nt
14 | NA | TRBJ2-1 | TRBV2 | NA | CASSEEGTRVEQFF | TGTGCCAGCAGTGAAGAGGGGACAAGGGTTGAGCAGTTCTTC
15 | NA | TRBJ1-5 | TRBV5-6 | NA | CASSQGGYSNQPQHF | TGTGCCAGCAGCCAGGGCGGGTATAGCAATCAGCCCCAGCATTTT
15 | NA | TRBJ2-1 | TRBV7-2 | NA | CASSLVGGVLNEQFF | TGTGCCAGCAGCTTAGTCGGCGGGGTGTTAAATGAGCAGTTCTTC
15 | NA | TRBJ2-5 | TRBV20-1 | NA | CSASIGTGLQETQYF | TGCAGTGCTAGTATTGGCACAGGTCTACAAGAGACCCAGTACTTC
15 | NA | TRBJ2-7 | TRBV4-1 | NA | CASSQDDSGFYEQYF | TGCGCCAGCAGCCAAGATGATTCAGGGTTCTACGAGCAGTACTTC
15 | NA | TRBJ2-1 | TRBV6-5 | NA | CASSYEWDPYNEQFF | TGTGCCAGCAGTTACGAGTGGGATCCCTACAATGAGCAGTTCTTC
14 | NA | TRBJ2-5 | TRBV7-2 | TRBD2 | CASSSSGSPETQYF | TGTGCCAGCAGCTCCAGCGGGAGCCCAGAGACCCAGTACTTC
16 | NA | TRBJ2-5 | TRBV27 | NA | CASTHVKRSAQETQYF | TGTGCCAGCACCCATGTGAAGCGGAGCGCCCAAGAGACCCAGTACTTC
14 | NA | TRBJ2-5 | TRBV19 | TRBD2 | CASSPGLPGETQYF | TGTGCCAGTAGTCCGGGACTACCGGGGGAGACCCAGTACTTC
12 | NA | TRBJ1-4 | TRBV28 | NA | CASSLLHEKLFF | TGTGCCAGCAGTTTGCTACACGAAAAACTGTTTTTT
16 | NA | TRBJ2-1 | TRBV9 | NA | CASSPPLGGSYNEQFF | TGTGCCAGCAGCCCGCCTTTGGGGGGATCCTACAATGAGCAGTTCTTC
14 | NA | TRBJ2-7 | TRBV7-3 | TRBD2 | CASSRLAGPYEQYF | TGTGCCAGCAGCAGACTAGCGGGGCCCTACGAGCAGTACTTC
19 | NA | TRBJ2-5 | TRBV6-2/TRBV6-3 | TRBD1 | CASSYSWSGGLNPQETQYF | TGTGCCAGCAGTTACTCCTGGTCAGGGGGCCTAAACCCTCAAGAGACCCAGTACTTC
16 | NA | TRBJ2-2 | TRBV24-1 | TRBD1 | CATSDSQGANTGELFF | TGTGCCACCAGTGATTCACAGGGGGCGAACACCGGGGAGCTGTTTTTT
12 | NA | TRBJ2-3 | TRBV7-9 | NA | CASSGDADTQYF | TGTGCCAGCAGCGGCGATGCAGATACGCAGTATTTT
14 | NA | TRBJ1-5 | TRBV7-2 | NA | CASSPRQMDQPQHF | TGTGCCAGCAGCCCCCGACAGATGGACCAGCCCCAGCATTTT
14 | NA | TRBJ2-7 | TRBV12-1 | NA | CASSFDRSSYEQYF | TGTGCCAGCAGCTTTGACAGGAGCTCCTACGAGCAGTACTTC
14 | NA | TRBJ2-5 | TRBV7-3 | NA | CASSLASGTETQYF | TGTGCCAGCAGCTTAGCTTCCGGGACAGAGACCCAGTACTTC
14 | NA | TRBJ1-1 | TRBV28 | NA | CASRSWVPGTEAFF | TGTGCCAGCAGGTCCTGGGTGCCCGGGACTGAAGCTTTCTTT
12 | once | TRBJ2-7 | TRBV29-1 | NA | CSVEPGGNEQYF | TGCAGCGTTGAGCCCGGTGGGAACGAGCAGTACTTC
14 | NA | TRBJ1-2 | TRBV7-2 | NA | CASSLDPGGYGYTF | TGTGCCAGCAGCTTAGACCCGGGAGGGTATGGCTACACCTTC
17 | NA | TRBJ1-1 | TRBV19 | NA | CASSPDWSRGANTEAFF | TGTGCCAGTAGTCCCGATTGGTCTCGGGGGGCGAACACTGAAGCTTTCTTT
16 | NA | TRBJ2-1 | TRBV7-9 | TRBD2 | CASRSNGASGNNEQFF | TGTGCCAGCAGATCAAACGGGGCTAGCGGCAACAATGAGCAGTTCTTC
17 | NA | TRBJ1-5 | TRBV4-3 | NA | CASSQEWGPDSNQPQHF | TGCGCCAGCAGCCAAGAGTGGGGGCCGGATAGCAATCAGCCCCAGCATTTT
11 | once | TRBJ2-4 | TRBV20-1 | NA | CSASAPNIQYF | TGCAGTGCTAGTGCACCCAACATTCAGTACTTC
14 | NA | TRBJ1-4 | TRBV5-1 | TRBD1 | CASSNRGPNEKLFF | TGCGCCAGCAGTAACAGGGGACCTAATGAAAAACTGTTTTTT
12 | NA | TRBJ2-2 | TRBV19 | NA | CASRSVSGELFF | TGTGCCAGTAGATCGGTTTCCGGGGAGCTGTTTTTT
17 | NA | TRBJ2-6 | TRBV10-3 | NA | CAISESNAGTGANVLTF | TGTGCCATCAGTGAGTCGAATGCGGGAACTGGGGCCAACGTCCTGACTTTC
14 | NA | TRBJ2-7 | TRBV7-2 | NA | CASSLTGGSYEQYF | TGTGCCAGCAGCTTAACCGGGGGCTCCTACGAGCAGTACTTC
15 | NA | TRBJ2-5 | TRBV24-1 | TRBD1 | CATSDIQGAQETQYF | TGTGCCACCAGTGATATCCAGGGGGCCCAAGAGACCCAGTACTTC